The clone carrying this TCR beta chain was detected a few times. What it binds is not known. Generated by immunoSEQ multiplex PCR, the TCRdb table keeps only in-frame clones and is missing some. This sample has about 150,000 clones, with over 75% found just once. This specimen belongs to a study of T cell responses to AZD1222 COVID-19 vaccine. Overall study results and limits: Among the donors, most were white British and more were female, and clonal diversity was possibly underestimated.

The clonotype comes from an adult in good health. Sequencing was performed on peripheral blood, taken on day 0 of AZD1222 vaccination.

The CDR3 sequence: CASSHEGQGAYHEQYF. The CDR3 DNA follows: TGTGCCAGCAGCCATGAGGGACAGGGGGCTTATCACGAGCAGTACTTC. The genes are TRBV14 and TRBJ2-7, with TRBD1 identical over 12 bases. CDR3 length: 16 residues. CDR1 SGHDN and CDR2 FVKESK come from the germline V gene. Trimming removed 3 bases from V and 5 bases from J; junction bases left unmatched: 8.